Described below is a single T cell receptor beta chain sequence and its context. The entry originates in a study of T cell responses to AZD1222 COVID-19 vaccine. The germline CDR1 and CDR2 sequences are MGHRA and YSYEKL. This CDR3 spans 15 amino acids. The V and J ends lost 4 bases and 1 base respectively, with 13 bases between them. Assay: immunoSEQ multiplex PCR; the TCRdb copy retains only in-frame clones and omits some. The table shows 70,000 to 85,000 clones, with roughly 80% occurring only once. The chain uses TRBV4-1 and TRBJ1-2, with unresolved D. This TCR was recovered from an adult in good health. Sequencing used peripheral blood, obtained on day 0 of AZD1222 vaccination. The CDR3 region is CASSLLPRGNYGYTF. In nucleotides, the CDR3 is TGCGCCAGCAGCCTTCTCCCGCGGGGTAACTATGGCTACACCTTC.